Shown below are 19 T cell receptor beta chains from a single sample sequenced in a study of blood T cell repertoires in COVID-19 (dated by TCRdb to the early 2020s). Library creation used the immunoSEQ multiplex PCR assay. TCRdb provides this immuneACCESS table in a form limited to in-frame rearrangements. Some clones are lacking; in checked studies, under half of them reflect an unresolved V gene, and why the rest are absent is not known. This sample comprises some 180,000 clones, around four fifths of them detected only once. Around 20% of the sample is in the top ten clones. Material: peripheral blood. All receptors come from a woman between 65 and 79 years old who had recovered from COVID-19.

With respect to this clone: The same CDR3 can be traced to other DNA sequences in this sample. The chain is built from TRBV7-3 and TRBJ1-1; 7 bases map to TRBD1. This CDR3 is 15 amino acids long. In germline, CDR1 is SGHTA, CDR2 FQGTGA. Germline trimming cut 5 bases from V and 0 bases from J; bases unmatched to any gene: 6. The CDR3 DNA is TGTGCCAGCAGCCCAGGGACAGACATGAACACTGAAGCTTTCTTT. Protein: CASSPGTDMNTEAFF.

The rearrangement links TRBV3-1 (or the pseudogene TRBV3-2) to TRBJ1-3, with D unclear. V dropped 4 bases and J dropped 1 base, with 11 bases sitting between them. The CDR3 runs to 15 residues. Germline V lookup: CDR1 LGHDT, CDR2 YNNKEL (reference sequence). CDR3 DNA: TGTGCCAGCAGCCTCCCCGCCGGGTCTGGAAACACCATATATTTT. Residues: CASSLPAGSGNTIYF.

The rearrangement links TRBV7-6 to TRBJ1-4; TRBD1 matches 7 bases. This CDR3 contains 18 residues. Looked up from germline, CDR1 is SGHVS and CDR2 is FNYEAQ. Trimming at V came to 5 bases and at J to 7 bases, leaving 19 bases not matched to a gene. CDR3: CASSHTQGQRPVGEKLFF. CDR3 coding DNA: TGTGCCAGCAGCCACACCCAGGGACAGCGCCCCGTCGGTGAAAAACTGTTTTTT.

Remarks on this clone: One junction end does not reproduce the germline sequence, and a read error may be involved. V is TRBV7-7 and J is TRBJ2-1, with unresolved D. The CDR3 has 14 amino acids. Germline loops: CDR1 SSHAT, CDR2 FNYEAQ (reference sequence). The DNA for the CDR3 is TGTGCTAGCAGCCCCGCGGTTAACAACAATGAGCAGTTCTTC. This codes for CASSPAVNNNEQFF.

The V gene is TRBV27, the J gene TRBJ1-2; 7 bases line up with TRBD1. Germline CDR1 MNHEY, CDR2 SMNVEV (reference sequence). J was trimmed by 3 bases and V by 5 bases; bases with no gene match: 6. This CDR3 contains 14 residues. CDR3 bases: TGTGCCAGCAGTAGAAATACAGGGGACTATGGCTACACCTTC. Its translation: CASSRNTGDYGYTF.

V is TRBV7-8 and J is TRBJ1-2, with D possibly being TRBD1 (6 bases). V shed 5 bases and J shed 1 base, with 17 bases lying between them. This CDR3 comprises 16 residues. Germline V lookup: CDR1 SGHVS, CDR2 FQNEAQ. This CDR3 reads CASSRRWDTGNYGYTF. The CDR3 DNA is TGTGCCAGCAGCCGCAGATGGGACACCGGTAACTATGGCTACACCTTC.

The genes are TRBV7-3 and TRBJ1-1; 7 positions agree with TRBD1. Trimming at V came to 5 bases and at J to 3 bases, leaving 9 bases not matched to a gene. The CDR3 length is 15 residues. Germline lookup yields CDR1 SGHTA and CDR2 FQGTGA. The DNA for the CDR3 is TGTGCCAGCAGCAAGGGACAGAGGGAGGACACTGAAGCTTTCTTT. Protein product: CASSKGQREDTEAFF.

The V and J genes are TRBV18 and TRBJ1-1; tentatively, D is TRBD1 (5 bases). The V and J ends lost 3 bases and 0 bases respectively, with 11 bases between them. Germline V gene data show CDR1 as KGHSH and CDR2 as LQKENI. The CDR3 has 15 residues. CDR3 nucleotides: TGTGCCAGCTCACCGACCGGGGGTCTGAACACTGAAGCTTTCTTT. It encodes CASSPTGGLNTEAFF.

V is TRBV5-8 and J is TRBJ2-7, with 10 bases aligning to TRBD1. Trimming removed 0 bases from V and 2 bases from J; junction bases left unmatched: 2. The germline V gene encodes CDR1 SGHTS and CDR2 YDEGEE. The CDR3 length is 15 residues. DNA for the CDR3: TGTGCCAGCAGCTTGGAAGGGACAGGGGCCTACGAGCAGTACTTC. Translating it yields CASSLEGTGAYEQYF.

This sequence joins TRBV5-1 and TRBJ2-3, with 12 bases aligning to TRBD2. The V gene's germline CDR1 is SGHRS and CDR2 YFSETQ. J lost 6 bases, V lost 5 bases, and 10 bases had no gene match. This CDR3 has 16 amino acids. The CDR3 DNA reads TGCGCCAGCAGTCGACGGACTAGCGGGGACGGGGATACGCAGTATTTT. It codes for CASSRRTSGDGDTQYF. Complete variable domain (other parts from reference TRBV5-1 and TRBJ2-3): KAGVTQTPRYLIKTRGQQVTLSCSPISGHRSVSWYQQTPGQGLQFLFEYFSETQRNKGNFPGRFSGRQFSNSRSEMNVSTLELGDSALYLCASSRRTSGDGDTQYFGPGTRLTVL.

The gene calls are TRBV7-9 and TRBJ2-1; 7 bases map to TRBD2. Germline CDR1 reads SEHNR; CDR2 reads FQNEAQ (reference sequence). The junction had 8 bases not matched to a gene; V was cut back by 3 bases and J by 6 bases. The CDR3 spans 15 residues. The CDR3 here is CASSFKLASPNEQFF. Written as DNA, the CDR3 is TGTGCCAGCAGCTTTAAACTAGCGTCCCCCAATGAGCAGTTCTTC.

The gene calls are TRBV13 and TRBJ2-7, with 11 bases aligning to TRBD1. Trimming took 3 bases from V and 4 from J; bases not matched to a gene: 2. The CDR3 sequence is 14 residues long. Germline lookup yields CDR1 PRHDT and CDR2 FYEKMQ (reference sequence). The CDR3 sequence: CASSLGTGGYEQYF. The CDR3, as DNA: TGTGCCAGCAGCTTGGGGACAGGGGGTTACGAGCAGTACTTC.

The chain recombines TRBV6-2 or TRBV6-3 with TRBJ1-1, with a tentative D call TRBD1 (6 bases). V dropped 2 bases and J dropped 3 bases, with 13 bases sitting between them. From germline, CDR1 is MNHEY and CDR2 SVGEGT. CDR3 size: 15 residues. The CDR3 sequence: CASSYPRGGHTEAFF. CDR3 nucleotides: TGTGCCAGCAGTTACCCCCGGGGGGGGCACACTGAAGCTTTCTTT.

The chain couples TRBV4-3 to TRBJ2-7, with D maybe TRBD2 (5 bases). Trimming pared 0 bases from V and 4 bases from J, leaving 13 bases between. CDR3 length: 15 amino acids. The germline V gene encodes CDR1 LGHNA and CDR2 YSLEER. The CDR3 sequence: CASSQDRGWGYEQYF. CDR3 coding DNA: TGCGCCAGCAGCCAAGATCGGGGATGGGGTTACGAGCAGTACTTC.

V usage is TRBV19 and J usage is TRBJ1-5; the D is unclear. This CDR3 has 17 amino acids. Trimming removed 3 bases at V and 5 bases at J, with 20 bases between. The germline V gene encodes CDR1 LNHDA and CDR2 SQIVND (reference sequence). DNA for the CDR3: TGTGCCAGTAGTATTCGAAATCCGGGGTATCGTGATCAGCCCCAGCATTTT. Translating it yields CASSIRNPGYRDQPQHF.

The CDR3 loop is CASSRPWEGGDTQYF. CDR3 DNA: TGTGCCAGCAGCCGCCCGTGGGAGGGGGGGGATACGCAGTATTTT. The genes are TRBV28 and TRBJ2-3; a weak D match, TRBD2 (7 bases). The CDR3 sequence is 15 residues long. V lost 6 bases and J lost 6, with 19 bases in between. Germline CDR1 MDHEN, CDR2 SYDVKM. The entire variable domain, with the rest obtained from reference TRBV28 and TRBJ2-3, is as follows: DVKVTQSSRYLVKRTGEKVFLECVQDMDHENMFWYRQDPGLGLRLIYFSYDVKMKEKGDIPEGYSVSREKKERFSLILESASTNQTSMYLCASSRPWEGGDTQYFGPGTRLTVL.

The chain employs TRBV5-1 and TRBJ2-3, with 15 bases lining up with TRBD2. This CDR3 comprises 18 residues. Germline V CDR1 and CDR2: SGHRS, YFSETQ. Unmatched junction bases numbered 9, after V lost 3 bases and J lost 4 bases. CDR3 sequence: CASSSGLAGGVGADTQYF. CDR3 DNA: TGCGCCAGCAGCTCGGGACTAGCGGGAGGTGTTGGAGCAGATACGCAGTATTTT.

The chain joins TRBV18 to TRBJ1-1, with no clear D. V was clipped by 4 bases and J by 1 base, with 19 bases between them. This CDR3 has 17 residues. Per the germline V gene, CDR1 is KGHSH and CDR2 is LQKENI. The CDR3 coding sequence is TGTGCCAGCTCACTGGGTCCGGGGAGGGTGACGAACACTGAAGCTTTCTTT. It translates to CASSLGPGRVTNTEAFF.

J is TRBJ2-1 and V is TRBV10-3; 7 bases map to TRBD2. With V trimmed by 8 bases and J by 6 bases, 1 base remained unmatched. Germline V gene lookup returns CDR1 ENHRY and CDR2 SYGVKD. CDR3 size: 11 residues. The CDR3 nucleotides read TGTGCCATCGGGACTACCAATGAGCAGTTCTTC. Translating gives CAIGTTNEQFF.